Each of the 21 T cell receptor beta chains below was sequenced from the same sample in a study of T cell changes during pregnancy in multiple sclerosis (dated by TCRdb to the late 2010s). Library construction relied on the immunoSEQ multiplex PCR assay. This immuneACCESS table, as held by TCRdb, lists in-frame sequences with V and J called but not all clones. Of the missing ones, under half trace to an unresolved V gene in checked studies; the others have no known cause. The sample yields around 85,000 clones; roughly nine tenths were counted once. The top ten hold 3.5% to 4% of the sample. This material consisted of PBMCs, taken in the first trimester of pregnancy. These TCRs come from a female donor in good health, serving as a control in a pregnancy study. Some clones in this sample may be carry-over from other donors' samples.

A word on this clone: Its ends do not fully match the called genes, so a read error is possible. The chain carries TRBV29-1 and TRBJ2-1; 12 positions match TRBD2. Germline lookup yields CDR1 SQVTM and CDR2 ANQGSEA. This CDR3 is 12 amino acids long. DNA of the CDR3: TGCAGCGTTTTCCCTAGCGGGAGGGCCGAACTCTTC. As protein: CSVFPSGRAELF.

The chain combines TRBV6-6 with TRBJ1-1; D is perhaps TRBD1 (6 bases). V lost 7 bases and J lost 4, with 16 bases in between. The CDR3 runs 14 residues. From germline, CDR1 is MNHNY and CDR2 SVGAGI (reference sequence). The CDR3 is CASTGGARGTEAFF. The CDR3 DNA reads TGTGCCAGCACCGGGGGGGCGCGGGGCACTGAAGCTTTCTTT.

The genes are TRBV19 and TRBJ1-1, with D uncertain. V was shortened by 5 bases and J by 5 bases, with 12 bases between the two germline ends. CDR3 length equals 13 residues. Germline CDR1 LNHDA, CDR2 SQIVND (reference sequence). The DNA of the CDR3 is TGTGCCAGTAGTTCCCAGGAAACAACTGAAGCTTTCTTT. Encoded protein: CASSSQETTEAFF. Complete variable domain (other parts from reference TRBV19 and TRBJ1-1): DGGITQSPKYLFRKEGQNVTLSCEQNLNHDAMYWYRQDPGQGLRLIYYSQIVNDFQKGDIAEGYSVSREKKESFPLTVTSAQKNPTAFYLCASSSQETTEAFFGQGTRLTVV.

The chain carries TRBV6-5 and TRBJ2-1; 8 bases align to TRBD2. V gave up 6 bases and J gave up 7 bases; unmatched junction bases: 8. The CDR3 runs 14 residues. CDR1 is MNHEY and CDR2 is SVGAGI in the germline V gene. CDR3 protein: CASSSSGAINEQFF. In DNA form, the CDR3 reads TGTGCCAGCAGCAGTAGCGGGGCCATAAATGAGCAGTTCTTC.

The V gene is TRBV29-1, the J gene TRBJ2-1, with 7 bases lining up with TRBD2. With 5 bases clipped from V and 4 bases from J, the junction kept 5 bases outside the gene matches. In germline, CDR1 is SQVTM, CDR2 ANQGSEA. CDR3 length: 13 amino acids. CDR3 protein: CSVSGGSYNEQFF. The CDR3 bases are TGCAGCGTTTCTGGCGGGAGTTACAATGAGCAGTTCTTC.

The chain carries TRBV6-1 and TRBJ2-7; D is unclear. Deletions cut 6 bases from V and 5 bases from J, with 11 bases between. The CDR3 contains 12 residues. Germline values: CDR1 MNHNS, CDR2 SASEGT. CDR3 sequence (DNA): TGTGCCAGCAGCCCCGTTCTAAACGAGCAGTACTTC. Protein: CASSPVLNEQYF.

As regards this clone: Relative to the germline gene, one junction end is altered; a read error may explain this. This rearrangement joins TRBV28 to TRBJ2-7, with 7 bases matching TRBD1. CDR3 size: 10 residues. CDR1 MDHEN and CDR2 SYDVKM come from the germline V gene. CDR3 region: CASSGTAPSF. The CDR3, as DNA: TGTGCCAGCAGTGGGACAGCTCCAAGCTTC.

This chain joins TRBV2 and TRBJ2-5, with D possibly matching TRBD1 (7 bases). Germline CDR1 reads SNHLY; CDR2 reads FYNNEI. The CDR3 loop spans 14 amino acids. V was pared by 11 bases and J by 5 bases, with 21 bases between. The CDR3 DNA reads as TGTGCCCTATTAGGAGGGGGCGCGTTCGAGACCCAGTACTTC. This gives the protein CALLGGGAFETQYF.

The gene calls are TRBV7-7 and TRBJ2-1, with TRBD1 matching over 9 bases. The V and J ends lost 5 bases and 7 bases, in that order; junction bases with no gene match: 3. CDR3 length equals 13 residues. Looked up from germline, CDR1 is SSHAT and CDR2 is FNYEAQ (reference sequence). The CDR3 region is CASSLGQGNEQFF. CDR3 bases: TGTGCCAGCAGCCTCGGACAGGGGAATGAGCAGTTCTTC.

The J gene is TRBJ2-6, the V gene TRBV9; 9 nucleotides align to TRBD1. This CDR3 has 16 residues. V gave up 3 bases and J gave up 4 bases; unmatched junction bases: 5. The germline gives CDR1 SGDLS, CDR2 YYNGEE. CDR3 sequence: CASSGGQGRGANVLTF. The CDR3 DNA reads TGTGCCAGCAGCGGAGGACAGGGGCGGGGGGCCAACGTCCTGACTTTC.

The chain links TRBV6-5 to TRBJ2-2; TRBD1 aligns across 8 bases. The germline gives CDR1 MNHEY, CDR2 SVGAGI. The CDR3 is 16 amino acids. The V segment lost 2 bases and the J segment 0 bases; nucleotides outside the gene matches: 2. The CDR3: CASSYAGGANTGELFF. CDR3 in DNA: TGTGCCAGCAGTTACGCAGGGGGCGCGAACACCGGGGAGCTGTTTTTT.

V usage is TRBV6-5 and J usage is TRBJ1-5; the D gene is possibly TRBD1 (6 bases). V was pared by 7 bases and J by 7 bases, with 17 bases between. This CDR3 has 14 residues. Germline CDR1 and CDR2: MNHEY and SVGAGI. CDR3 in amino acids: CASNEQGSGQPQHF. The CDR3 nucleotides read TGTGCCAGCAACGAACAGGGATCAGGACAGCCCCAGCATTTT.

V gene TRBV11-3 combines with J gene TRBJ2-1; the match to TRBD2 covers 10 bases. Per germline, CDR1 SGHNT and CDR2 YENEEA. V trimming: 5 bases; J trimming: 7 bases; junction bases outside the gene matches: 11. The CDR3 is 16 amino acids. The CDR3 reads CASSQGAGGPLNEQFF. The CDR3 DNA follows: TGTGCCAGCAGCCAGGGAGCGGGAGGGCCTTTAAATGAGCAGTTCTTC.

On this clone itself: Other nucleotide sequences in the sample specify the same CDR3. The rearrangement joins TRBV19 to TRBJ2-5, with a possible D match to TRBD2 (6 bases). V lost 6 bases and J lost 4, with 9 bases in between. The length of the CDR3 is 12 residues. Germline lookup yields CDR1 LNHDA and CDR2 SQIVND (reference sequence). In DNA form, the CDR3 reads TGTGCCAGTAGACAAGCGGGAGAGACCCAGTACTTC. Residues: CASRQAGETQYF.

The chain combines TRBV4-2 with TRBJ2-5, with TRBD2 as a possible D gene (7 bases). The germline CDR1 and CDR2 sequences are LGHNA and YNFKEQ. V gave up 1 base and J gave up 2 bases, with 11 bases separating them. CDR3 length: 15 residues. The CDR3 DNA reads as TGTGCCAGCAGCCAAGGGCGGGGGACACAAGAGACCCAGTACTTC. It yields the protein CASSQGRGTQETQYF.

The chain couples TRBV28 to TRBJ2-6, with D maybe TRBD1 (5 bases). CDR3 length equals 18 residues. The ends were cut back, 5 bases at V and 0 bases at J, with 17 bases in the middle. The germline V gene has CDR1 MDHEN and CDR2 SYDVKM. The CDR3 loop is CASSTIRQNPSGANVLTF. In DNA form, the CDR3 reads TGTGCCAGCAGTACAATCCGACAGAACCCCTCTGGGGCCAACGTCCTGACTTTC.

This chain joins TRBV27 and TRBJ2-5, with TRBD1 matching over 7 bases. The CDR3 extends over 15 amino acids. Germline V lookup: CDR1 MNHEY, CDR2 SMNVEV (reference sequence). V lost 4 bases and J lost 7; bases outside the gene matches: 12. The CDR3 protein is CASSSPIRGLGTQYF. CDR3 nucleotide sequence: TGTGCCAGCAGTTCCCCTATAAGGGGGCTAGGGACCCAGTACTTC.

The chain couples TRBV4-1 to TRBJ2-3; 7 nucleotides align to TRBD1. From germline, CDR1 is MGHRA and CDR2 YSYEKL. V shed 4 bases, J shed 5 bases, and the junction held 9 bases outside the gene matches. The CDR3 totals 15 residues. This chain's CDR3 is CASSRPGQQVDTQYF. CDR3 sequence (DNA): TGCGCCAGCAGCCGACCGGGACAGCAGGTAGATACGCAGTATTTT.

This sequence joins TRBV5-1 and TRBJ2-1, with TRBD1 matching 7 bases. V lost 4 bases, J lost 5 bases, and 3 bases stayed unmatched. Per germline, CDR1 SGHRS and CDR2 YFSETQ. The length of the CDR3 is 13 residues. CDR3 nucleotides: TGCGCCAGCAGCACAGGGACAGACAATGAGCAGTTCTTC. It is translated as CASSTGTDNEQFF. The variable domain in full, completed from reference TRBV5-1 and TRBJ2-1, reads KAGVTQTPRYLIKTRGQQVTLSCSPISGHRSVSWYQQTPGQGLQFLFEYFSETQRNKGNFPGRFSGRQFSNSRSEMNVSTLELGDSALYLCASSTGTDNEQFFGPGTRLTVL.

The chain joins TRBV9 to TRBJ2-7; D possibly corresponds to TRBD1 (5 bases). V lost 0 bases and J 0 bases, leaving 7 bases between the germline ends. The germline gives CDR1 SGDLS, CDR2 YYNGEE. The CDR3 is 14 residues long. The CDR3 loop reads CASSVGQSSYEQYF. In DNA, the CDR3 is TGTGCCAGCAGCGTAGGACAGTCCTCCTACGAGCAGTACTTC. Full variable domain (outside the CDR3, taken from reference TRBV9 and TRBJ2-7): DSGVTQTPKHLITATGQRVTLRCSPRSGDLSVYWYQQSLDQGLQFLIQYYNGEERAKGNILERFSAQQFPDLHSELNLSSLELGDSALYFCASSVGQSSYEQYFGPGTRLTVT.

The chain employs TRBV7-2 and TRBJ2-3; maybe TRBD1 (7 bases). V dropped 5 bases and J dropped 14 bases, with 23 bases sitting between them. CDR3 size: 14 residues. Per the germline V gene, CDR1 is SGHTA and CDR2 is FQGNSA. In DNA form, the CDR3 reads TGTGCCAGCAGCCAAGATTCCCAGGGGGGACTCGGGTATTTT. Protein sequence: CASSQDSQGGLGYF.